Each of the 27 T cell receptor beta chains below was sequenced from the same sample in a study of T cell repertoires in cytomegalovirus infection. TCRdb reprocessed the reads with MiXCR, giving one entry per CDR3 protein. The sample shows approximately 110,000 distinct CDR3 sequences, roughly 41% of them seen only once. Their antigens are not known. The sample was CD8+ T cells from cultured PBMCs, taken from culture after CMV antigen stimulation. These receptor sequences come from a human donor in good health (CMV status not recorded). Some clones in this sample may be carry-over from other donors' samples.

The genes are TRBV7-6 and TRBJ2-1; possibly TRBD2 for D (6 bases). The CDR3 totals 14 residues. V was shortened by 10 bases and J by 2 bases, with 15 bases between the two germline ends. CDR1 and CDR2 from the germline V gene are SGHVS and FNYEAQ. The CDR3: CATAPGLAYNEQFF. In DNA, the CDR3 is TGTGCCACTGCCCCGGGACTCGCCTACAATGAGCAGTTCTTC.

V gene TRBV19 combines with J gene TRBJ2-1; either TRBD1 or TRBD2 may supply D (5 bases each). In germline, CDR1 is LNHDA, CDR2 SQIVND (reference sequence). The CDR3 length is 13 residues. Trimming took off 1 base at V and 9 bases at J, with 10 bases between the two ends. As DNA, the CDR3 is TGTGCCAGTAGTATAGGTGAGGGGTTTGAGCAGTTCTTC. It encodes CASSIGEGFEQFF.

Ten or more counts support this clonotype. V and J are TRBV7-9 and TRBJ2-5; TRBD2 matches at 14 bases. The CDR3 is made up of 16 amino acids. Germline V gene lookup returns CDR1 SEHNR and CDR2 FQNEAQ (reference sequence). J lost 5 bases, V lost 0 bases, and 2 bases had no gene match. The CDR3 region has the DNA TGTGCCAGCAGCTTAGCGGGACTAGCGGGGGCTGAGACCCAGTACTTC. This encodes CASSLAGLAGAETQYF.

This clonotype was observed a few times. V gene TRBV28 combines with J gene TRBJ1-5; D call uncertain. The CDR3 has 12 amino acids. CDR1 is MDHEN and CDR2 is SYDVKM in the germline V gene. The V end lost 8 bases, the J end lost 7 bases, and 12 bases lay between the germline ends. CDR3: CASRDIGQPQHF. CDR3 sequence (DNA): TGTGCCAGCCGCGATATTGGGCAGCCCCAGCATTTT. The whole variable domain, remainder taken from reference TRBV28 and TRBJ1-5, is DVKVTQSSRYLVKRTGEKVFLECVQDMDHENMFWYRQDPGLGLRLIYFSYDVKMKEKGDIPEGYSVSREKKERFSLILESASTNQTSMYLCASRDIGQPQHFGDGTRLSIL.

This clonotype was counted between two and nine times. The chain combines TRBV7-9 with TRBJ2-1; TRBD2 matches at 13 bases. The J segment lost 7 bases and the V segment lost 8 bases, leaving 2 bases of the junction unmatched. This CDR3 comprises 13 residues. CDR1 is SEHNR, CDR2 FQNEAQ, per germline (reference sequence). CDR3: CASPGLAGNEQFF. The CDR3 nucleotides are TGTGCCAGCCCGGGACTAGCGGGAAATGAGCAGTTCTTC.

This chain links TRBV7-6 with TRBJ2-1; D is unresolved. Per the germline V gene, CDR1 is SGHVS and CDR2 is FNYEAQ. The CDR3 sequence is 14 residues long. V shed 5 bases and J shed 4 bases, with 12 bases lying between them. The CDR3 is CASSPTVGYNEQFF. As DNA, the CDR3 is TGTGCCAGCAGCCCCACCGTCGGGTACAATGAGCAGTTCTTC.

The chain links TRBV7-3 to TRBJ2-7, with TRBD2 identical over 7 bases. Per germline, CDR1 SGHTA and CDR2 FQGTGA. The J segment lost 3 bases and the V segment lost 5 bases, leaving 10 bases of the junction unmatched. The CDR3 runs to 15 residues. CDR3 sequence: CASSPGEGFGYEQYF. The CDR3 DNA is TGTGCCAGCAGCCCCGGGGAGGGTTTCGGCTACGAGCAGTACTTC.

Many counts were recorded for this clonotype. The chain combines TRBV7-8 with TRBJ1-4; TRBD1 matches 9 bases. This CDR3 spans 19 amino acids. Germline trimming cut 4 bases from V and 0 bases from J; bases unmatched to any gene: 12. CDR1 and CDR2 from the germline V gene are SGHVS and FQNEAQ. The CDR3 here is CASSSRAGQGGPTNEKLFF. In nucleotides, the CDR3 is TGTGCCAGCAGCTCCCGAGCGGGACAGGGAGGCCCAACTAATGAAAAACTGTTTTTT.

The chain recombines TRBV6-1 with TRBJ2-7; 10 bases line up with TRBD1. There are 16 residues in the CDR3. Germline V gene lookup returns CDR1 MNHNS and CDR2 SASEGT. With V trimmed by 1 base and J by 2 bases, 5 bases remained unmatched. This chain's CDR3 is CASSEGQGARAYEQYF. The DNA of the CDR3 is TGTGCCAGCAGTGAAGGACAGGGGGCGCGGGCCTACGAGCAGTACTTC.

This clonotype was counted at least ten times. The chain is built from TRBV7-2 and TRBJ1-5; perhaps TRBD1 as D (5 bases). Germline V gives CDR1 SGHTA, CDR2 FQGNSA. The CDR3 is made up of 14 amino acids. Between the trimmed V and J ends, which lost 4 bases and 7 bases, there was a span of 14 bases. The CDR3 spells CASSSYPGGQPQHF. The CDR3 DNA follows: TGTGCCAGCAGCTCCTACCCGGGGGGACAGCCCCAGCATTTT. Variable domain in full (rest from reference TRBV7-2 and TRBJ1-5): GAGVSQSPSNKVTEKGKDVELRCDPISGHTALYWYRQSLGQGLEFLIYFQGNSAPDKSGLPSDRFSAERTGGSVSTLTIQRTQQEDSAVYLCASSSYPGGQPQHFGDGTRLSIL.

As DNA, the CDR3 is TGCGCCAGCAGCCAAGATATCCACTACGAGCAGTACTTC. Translating it yields CASSQDIHYEQYF. The rearrangement uses TRBV4-1 and TRBJ2-7; no definite D call. The CDR3 has 13 residues. V was pared by 0 bases and J by 3 bases, with 6 bases between. In germline, CDR1 is MGHRA, CDR2 YSYEKL.

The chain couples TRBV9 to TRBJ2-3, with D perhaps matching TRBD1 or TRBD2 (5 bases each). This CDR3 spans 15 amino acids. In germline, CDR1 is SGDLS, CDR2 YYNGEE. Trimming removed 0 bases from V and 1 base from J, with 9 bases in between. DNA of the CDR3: TGTGCCAGCAGCGTAGGGGGGTCCCGCACAGATACGCAGTATTTT. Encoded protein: CASSVGGSRTDTQYF. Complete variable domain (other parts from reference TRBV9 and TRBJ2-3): DSGVTQTPKHLITATGQRVTLRCSPRSGDLSVYWYQQSLDQGLQFLIQYYNGEERAKGNILERFSAQQFPDLHSELNLSSLELGDSALYFCASSVGGSRTDTQYFGPGTRLTVL.

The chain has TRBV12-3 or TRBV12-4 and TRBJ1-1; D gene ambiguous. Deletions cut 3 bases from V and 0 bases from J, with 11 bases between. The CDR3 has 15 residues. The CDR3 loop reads CASSLGIELNTEAFF. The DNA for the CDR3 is TGTGCCAGCAGTTTGGGAATAGAACTGAACACTGAAGCTTTCTTT.

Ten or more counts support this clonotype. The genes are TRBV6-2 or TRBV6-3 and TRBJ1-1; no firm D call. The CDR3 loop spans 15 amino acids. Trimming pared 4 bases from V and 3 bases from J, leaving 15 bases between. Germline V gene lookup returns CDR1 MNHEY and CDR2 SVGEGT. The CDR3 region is CASSSLTRRDTEAFF. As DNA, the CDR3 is TGTGCCAGCAGTTCCCTGACACGTCGGGACACTGAAGCTTTCTTT.

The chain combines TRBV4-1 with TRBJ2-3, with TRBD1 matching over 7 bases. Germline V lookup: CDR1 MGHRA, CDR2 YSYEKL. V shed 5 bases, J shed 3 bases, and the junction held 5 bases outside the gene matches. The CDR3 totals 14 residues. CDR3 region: CASSKRDRTDTQYF. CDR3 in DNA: TGCGCCAGCAGCAAACGGGACAGAACAGATACGCAGTATTTT.

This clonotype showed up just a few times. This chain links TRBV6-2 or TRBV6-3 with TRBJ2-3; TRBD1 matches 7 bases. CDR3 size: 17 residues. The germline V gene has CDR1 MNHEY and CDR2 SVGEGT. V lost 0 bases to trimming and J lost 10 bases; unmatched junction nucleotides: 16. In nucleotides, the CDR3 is TGTGCCAGCAGTTACTCCTCGGGACAGCCCTTCGATGGAGCGCAGTATTTT. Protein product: CASSYSSGQPFDGAQYF.

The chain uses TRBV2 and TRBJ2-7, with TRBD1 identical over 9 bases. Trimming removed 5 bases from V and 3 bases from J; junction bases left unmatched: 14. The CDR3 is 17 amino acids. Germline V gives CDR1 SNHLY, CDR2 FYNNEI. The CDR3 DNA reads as TGTGCCAGCAGTCTTCCGACGGGACAGGGCCATTACTACGAGCAGTACTTC. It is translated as CASSLPTGQGHYYEQYF.

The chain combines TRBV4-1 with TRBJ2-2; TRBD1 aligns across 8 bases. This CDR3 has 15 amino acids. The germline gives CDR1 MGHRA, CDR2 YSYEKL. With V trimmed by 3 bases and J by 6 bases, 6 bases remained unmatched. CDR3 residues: CASSQVQGAAGELFF. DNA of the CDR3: TGCGCCAGCAGCCAGGTCCAGGGGGCCGCCGGGGAGCTGTTTTTT.

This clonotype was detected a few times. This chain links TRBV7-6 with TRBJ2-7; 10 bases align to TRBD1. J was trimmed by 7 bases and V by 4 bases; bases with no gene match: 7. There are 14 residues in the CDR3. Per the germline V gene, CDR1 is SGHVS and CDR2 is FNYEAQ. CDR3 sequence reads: CASSSRQGADEQYF. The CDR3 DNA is TGTGCCAGCAGCTCCCGACAGGGGGCGGATGAGCAGTACTTC.

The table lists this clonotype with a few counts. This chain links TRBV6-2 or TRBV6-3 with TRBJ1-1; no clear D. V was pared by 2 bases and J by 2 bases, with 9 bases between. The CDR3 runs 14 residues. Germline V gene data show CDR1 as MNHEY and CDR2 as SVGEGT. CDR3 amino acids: CASSYAGLNTEAFF. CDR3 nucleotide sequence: TGTGCCAGCAGTTACGCCGGGCTCAACACTGAAGCTTTCTTT.

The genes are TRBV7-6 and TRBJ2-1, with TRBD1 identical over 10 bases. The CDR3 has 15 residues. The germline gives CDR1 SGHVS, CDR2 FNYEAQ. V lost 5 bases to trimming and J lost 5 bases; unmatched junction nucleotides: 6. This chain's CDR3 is CASSQRQGADNEQFF. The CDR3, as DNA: TGTGCCAGCAGCCAAAGACAGGGGGCTGACAATGAGCAGTTCTTC.

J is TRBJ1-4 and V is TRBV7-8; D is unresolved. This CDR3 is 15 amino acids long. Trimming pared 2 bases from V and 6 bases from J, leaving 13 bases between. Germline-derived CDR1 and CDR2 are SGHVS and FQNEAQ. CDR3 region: CASSLRTRVDEKLFF. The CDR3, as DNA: TGTGCCAGCAGCTTAAGGACGAGGGTCGATGAAAAACTGTTTTTT.

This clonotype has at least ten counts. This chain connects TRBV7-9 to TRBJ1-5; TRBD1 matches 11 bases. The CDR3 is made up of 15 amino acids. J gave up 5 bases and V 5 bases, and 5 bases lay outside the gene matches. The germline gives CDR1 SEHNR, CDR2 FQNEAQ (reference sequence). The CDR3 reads CASSPPGQGDQPQHF. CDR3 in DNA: TGTGCCAGCAGCCCGCCGGGACAGGGGGATCAGCCCCAGCATTTT.

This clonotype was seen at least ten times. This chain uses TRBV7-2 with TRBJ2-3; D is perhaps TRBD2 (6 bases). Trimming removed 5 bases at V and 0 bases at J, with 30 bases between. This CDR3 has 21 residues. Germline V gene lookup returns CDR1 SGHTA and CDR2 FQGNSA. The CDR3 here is CASSPKKGWIAEIRSTDTQYF. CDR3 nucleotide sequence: TGTGCCAGCAGCCCAAAAAAGGGCTGGATAGCGGAGATAAGAAGCACAGATACGCAGTATTTT.

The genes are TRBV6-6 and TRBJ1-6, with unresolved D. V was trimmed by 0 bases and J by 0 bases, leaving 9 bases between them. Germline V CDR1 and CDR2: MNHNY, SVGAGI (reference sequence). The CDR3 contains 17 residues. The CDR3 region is CASSYSGLSSYNSPLHF. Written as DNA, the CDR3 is TGTGCCAGCAGTTACTCTGGGCTCAGCTCCTATAATTCACCCCTCCACTTT.

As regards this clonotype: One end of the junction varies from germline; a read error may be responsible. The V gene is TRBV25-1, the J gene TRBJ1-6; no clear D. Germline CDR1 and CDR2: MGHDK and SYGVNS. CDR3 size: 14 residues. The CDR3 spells CTSSEGRLGSPLHF. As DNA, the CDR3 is TGTACCAGCAGTGAAGGGCGTTTGGGTTCACCCCTCCACTTT. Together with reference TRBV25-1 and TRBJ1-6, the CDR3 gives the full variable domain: EADIYQTPRYLVIGTGKKITLECSQTMGHDKMYWYQQDPGMELHLIHYSYGVNSTEKGDLSSESTVSRIRTEHFPLTLESARPSHTSQYLCTSSEGRLGSPLHFGNGTRLTVT.

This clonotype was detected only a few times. CDR3 in amino acids: CASSPDRVGNEKLFF. CDR3 sequence (DNA): TGTGCCAGCAGCCCGGACAGGGTCGGTAATGAAAAACTGTTTTTT. This chain connects TRBV7-9 to TRBJ1-4; 8 nucleotides match TRBD1. The length of the CDR3 is 15 residues. Looked up from germline, CDR1 is SEHNR and CDR2 is FQNEAQ (reference sequence). The V and J ends lost 5 bases and 4 bases, in that order; junction bases with no gene match: 6.